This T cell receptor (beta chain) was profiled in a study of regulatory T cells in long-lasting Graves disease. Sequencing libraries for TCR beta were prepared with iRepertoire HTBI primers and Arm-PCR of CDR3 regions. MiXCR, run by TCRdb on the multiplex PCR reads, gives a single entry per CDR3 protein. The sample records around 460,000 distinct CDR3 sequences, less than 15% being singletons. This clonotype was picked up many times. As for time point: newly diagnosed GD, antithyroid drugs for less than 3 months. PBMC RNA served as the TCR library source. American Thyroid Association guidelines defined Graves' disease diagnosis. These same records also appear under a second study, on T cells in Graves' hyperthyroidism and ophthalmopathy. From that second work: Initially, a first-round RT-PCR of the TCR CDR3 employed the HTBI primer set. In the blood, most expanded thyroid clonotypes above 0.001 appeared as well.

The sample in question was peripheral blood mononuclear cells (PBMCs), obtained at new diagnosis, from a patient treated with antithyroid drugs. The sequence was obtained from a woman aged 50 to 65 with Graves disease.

CDR3 amino acids: CASSPDSASTDTQYF. The CDR3 DNA reads as TGTGCCAGCTCACCAGATAGCGCTAGCACAGATACGCAGTATTTT. The rearrangement joins TRBV18 to TRBJ2-3, with a possible D match to TRBD2 (5 bases). Per germline, CDR1 KGHSH and CDR2 LQKENI. The CDR3 length is 15 residues. V was clipped by 2 bases and J by 0 bases, with 9 bases between them.